The 25 T cell receptor beta chains given below trace back to one sample, sequenced in a study of CD8 T cells in ankylosing spondylitis. Each CDR3 protein is one row after TCRdb ran MiXCR on the 5' RACE reads. Among a few hundred thousand distinct CDR3 sequences listed, 20% to 25% were seen once. These receptors' targets are unknown. Study results and limitations: It appeared that ankylosing spondylitis blood was characterized by a TCR beta motif of 8 or 9 highly homologous variants.

Sequencing was carried out using blood, either unsorted or a sorted T cell fraction (not recorded which). All receptors derive from a male donor with ankylosing spondylitis.

The chain employs TRBV20-1 and TRBJ1-1; 8 positions agree with TRBD1. V lost 0 bases and J lost 1; bases outside the gene matches: 4. The CDR3 runs 15 residues. The germline V gene encodes CDR1 DFQATT and CDR2 SNEGSKA (reference sequence). The chain's CDR3 is CSARDPDRGNTEAFF. CDR3 nucleotides: TGCAGTGCTAGAGATCCAGACAGGGGGAACACTGAAGCTTTCTTT.

The chain recombines TRBV5-1 with TRBJ2-1; weak D call: TRBD2 (7 bases). The V end lost 5 bases, the J end lost 8 bases, and 14 bases lay between the germline ends. Germline CDR1 is SGHRS and CDR2 is YFSETQ. The CDR3 length is 13 residues. Here the CDR3 DNA reads TGCGCCAGCAGTGTCGGGGGGCTAGATGAGCAGTTCTTC. It encodes CASSVGGLDEQFF.

The chain employs TRBV15 and TRBJ1-5; the D is unclear. The CDR3 has 15 amino acids. Trimming left V 0 bases short and J 6 bases short, with 12 bases between. Germline loops: CDR1 LNHNV, CDR2 YYDKDF (reference sequence). The CDR3 DNA sequence: TGTGCCACCAGCAGAGAGAGAGAAATGACTCAGCCCCAGCATTTT. This translates into CATSREREMTQPQHF. Combining the CDR3 with reference TRBV15 and TRBJ1-5 gives the whole variable domain DAMVIQNPRYQVTQFGKPVTLSCSQTLNHNVMYWYQQKSSQAPKLLFHYYDKDFNNEADTPDNFQSRRPNTSFCFLDIRSPGLGDTAMYLCATSREREMTQPQHFGDGTRLSIL.

This clonotype has just a few counts. The genes are TRBV28 and TRBJ2-7; tentative D call: TRBD1 (6 bases). V was cut by 8 bases and J by 5 bases, with 16 bases left in between. The germline CDR1 and CDR2 sequences are MDHEN and SYDVKM. This CDR3 contains 13 residues. The CDR3 reads CASGVGGVHEQYF. CDR3 DNA: TGTGCCAGCGGGGTAGGGGGAGTTCACGAGCAGTACTTC.

This sequence joins TRBV20-1 and TRBJ1-5, with D tentatively TRBD1 (6 bases). V was cut by 4 bases and J by 5 bases, with 15 bases left in between. This CDR3 spans 14 amino acids. Germline values: CDR1 DFQATT, CDR2 SNEGSKA (reference sequence). CDR3 sequence: CSANKQGLDQPQHF. CDR3 coding DNA: TGCAGTGCTAATAAACAGGGATTGGATCAGCCCCAGCATTTT.

The rearrangement joins TRBV5-1 to TRBJ2-1; 11 positions agree with TRBD2. Germline V gives CDR1 SGHRS, CDR2 YFSETQ. CDR3 size: 16 residues. V dropped 0 bases and J dropped 8; count of bases not matched to a gene: 7. CDR3 DNA sequence: TGCGCCAGCAGCTTGGGACTAGCGGGACAGGGCTATGAGCAGTTCTTC. Its protein is CASSLGLAGQGYEQFF.

The chain joins TRBV6-1 to TRBJ2-1, with 10 bases matching TRBD1. This CDR3 has 15 amino acids. Germline-derived CDR1 and CDR2 are MNHNS and SASEGT. Trimming at V came to 5 bases and at J to 9 bases, leaving 10 bases not matched to a gene. The CDR3 DNA reads TGTGCCAGCAGTACGGTAGGGGACAGGGGTGGTGAGCAGTTCTTC. Its protein product is CASSTVGDRGGEQFF.

This chain uses TRBV20-1 with TRBJ2-3, with 7 bases fitting TRBD2. Trimming cost V 8 bases and J 6 bases; bases outside gene matches: 8. CDR3 length: 12 amino acids. Germline CDR1 DFQATT, CDR2 SNEGSKA (reference sequence). CDR3 in DNA: TGCAGTCCGCGGGAGAGGGCTGATACGCAGTATTTT. Translated: CSPRERADTQYF.

This clonotype was counted a few times. The chain links TRBV20-1 to TRBJ1-1, with 7 bases identical to TRBD1. V shed 6 bases, J shed 5 bases, and the junction held 9 bases outside the gene matches. There are 13 residues in the CDR3. The germline gives CDR1 DFQATT, CDR2 SNEGSKA (reference sequence). In DNA form, the CDR3 reads TGCAGTGCCGAACCAGGGGGAAGGACTGAAGCTTTCTTT. It codes for CSAEPGGRTEAFF.

This clonotype was seen more than once but under ten times. The gene calls are TRBV20-1 and TRBJ1-1, with D perhaps TRBD1 (5 bases). V shed 6 bases and J shed 8 bases, with 22 bases lying between them. Germline-derived CDR1 and CDR2 are DFQATT and SNEGSKA (reference sequence). The CDR3 extends over 14 amino acids. CDR3 in amino acids: CSAFPARGQEEAFF. The CDR3 region has the DNA TGCAGTGCCTTTCCGGCGAGGGGCCAAGAAGAAGCTTTCTTT.

This clonotype occurred many times. This chain uses TRBV5-1 with TRBJ2-1; TRBD1 agrees at 8 bases. The CDR3 covers 16 residues. V lost 0 bases and J lost 3; bases outside the gene matches: 5. Germline V gene sequence: CDR1 SGHRS, CDR2 YFSETQ. The chain's CDR3 is CASSLASGQGYNEQFF. As DNA, the CDR3 is TGCGCCAGCAGCTTGGCCTCTGGACAGGGCTACAATGAGCAGTTCTTC.

This chain uses TRBV28 with TRBJ1-4; the match to TRBD1 covers 7 bases. Per germline, CDR1 MDHEN and CDR2 SYDVKM. This CDR3 region has 14 residues. The V and J ends lost 5 bases and 10 bases, in that order; junction bases with no gene match: 10. For the CDR3, the DNA is TGTGCCAGCAGTCAAGGTCTATACAGGGGAAAACTGTTTTTT. This codes for CASSQGLYRGKLFF.

The rearrangement joins TRBV5-1 to TRBJ1-2, with TRBD1 as a possible D gene (5 bases). Germline V gene sequence: CDR1 SGHRS, CDR2 YFSETQ. V was shortened by 3 bases and J by 6 bases, with 15 bases between the two germline ends. CDR3 size: 14 residues. CDR3 sequence reads: CASSSWDEDDGYTF. CDR3 bases: TGCGCCAGCAGCTCTTGGGACGAGGACGATGGCTACACCTTC. The complete variable domain, with remaining parts taken from reference TRBV5-1 and TRBJ1-2, reads KAGVTQTPRYLIKTRGQQVTLSCSPISGHRSVSWYQQTPGQGLQFLFEYFSETQRNKGNFPGRFSGRQFSNSRSEMNVSTLELGDSALYLCASSSWDEDDGYTFGSGTRLTVV.

V is TRBV11-2 and J is TRBJ2-7, with a weak D call TRBD2 (5 bases). The V end was cut by 1 base, the J end by 5 bases, with 12 bases between. The CDR3 runs 14 residues. The V gene's germline CDR1 is SGHAT and CDR2 FQNNGV. The CDR3 nucleotides are TGTGCCAGCAGCTTAGCCCGGGCAGCGGACGAGCAGTACTTC. Its translation: CASSLARAADEQYF.

The CDR3, as DNA: TGTGCCAGCACCAGAAGCGGGACCCATGGGGGTACGCAGTATTTT. This encodes CASTRSGTHGGTQYF. The V gene is TRBV12-3 or TRBV12-4, the J gene TRBJ2-3; 7 bases are shared with TRBD2. This CDR3 is built from 15 residues. V shed 7 bases, J shed 8 bases, and the junction held 15 bases outside the gene matches.

Comments on this clonotype: Germline and junction disagree at one end, which may indicate a read error. This chain connects TRBV7-7 to TRBJ2-2; no firm D call. The CDR3 loop spans 13 amino acids. The V gene's germline CDR1 is SSHAT and CDR2 FNYEAQ (reference sequence). DNA of the CDR3: TGTGCTAGCAGCTTTAACCCCAGCGGGGAGCTGTTTTTT. This translates into CASSFNPSGELFF.

This chain uses TRBV6-1 with TRBJ1-5; the D gene is possibly TRBD1 (5 bases). Trimming took off 9 bases at V and 8 bases at J, with 17 bases between the two ends. CDR1 is MNHNS, CDR2 SASEGT, per germline. The length of the CDR3 is 13 residues. The DNA for the CDR3 is TGTGCCAGTTCGCCCGGGGGTCTAGAGCCCCAGCATTTT. This codes for CASSPGGLEPQHF.

This clonotype has just a few counts. The J gene is TRBJ1-1, the V gene TRBV2; tentative D call: TRBD1 (5 bases). The V end was cut by 4 bases, the J end by 10 bases, with 16 bases between. The CDR3 is 13 residues long. Germline CDR1 is SNHLY and CDR2 is FYNNEI. CDR3 amino acids: CASSVVLRGLAFF. In DNA, the CDR3 is TGTGCCAGCAGTGTCGTACTGAGGGGTTTAGCTTTCTTT.

This clonotype was seen only a few times. V and J are TRBV9 and TRBJ2-1, with D tentatively TRBD1 (6 bases). CDR3 length: 14 residues. From germline, CDR1 is SGDLS and CDR2 YYNGEE. V lost 1 base, J lost 3 bases, and 8 bases lay in between. The CDR3 region has the DNA TGTGCCAGCAGCGTAACAGGGTACTACAATGAGCAGTTCTTC. Amino acids: CASSVTGYYNEQFF.

This clonotype was detected only a few times. V and J are TRBV20-1 and TRBJ2-1; TRBD2 agrees at 10 bases. V was pared by 5 bases and J by 3 bases, with 4 bases of the junction left unmatched. The CDR3 length is 14 residues. Germline assignment: CDR1 DFQATT and CDR2 SNEGSKA (reference sequence). This chain's CDR3 is CSAPRTSGYNEQFF. DNA of the CDR3: TGCAGTGCTCCACGGACTAGCGGCTACAATGAGCAGTTCTTC.

This clonotype came up many times. The rearrangement uses TRBV4-2 and TRBJ2-1, with a possible D match to TRBD1 (5 bases). CDR3 length equals 16 residues. The germline gives CDR1 LGHNA, CDR2 YNFKEQ. Between the trimmed V and J ends, which lost 4 bases and 0 bases, there was a span of 13 bases. Here the CDR3 DNA reads TGTGCCAGCAGCCCCCTGGGGCTTAGCTCCTACAATGAGCAGTTCTTC. Protein product: CASSPLGLSSYNEQFF.

This clonotype has more than one count but fewer than ten. The chain uses TRBV2 and TRBJ2-5; 7 bases are shared with TRBD2. The CDR3 extends over 12 amino acids. Germline-derived CDR1 and CDR2 are SNHLY and FYNNEI. Losses at the gene ends were 7 bases for V and 5 bases for J; bases not matched to a gene: 4. This chain's CDR3 is CASNVGGETQYF. The CDR3 bases are TGTGCCAGCAACGTGGGAGGGGAGACCCAGTACTTC.

This clonotype has more than one count but fewer than ten. The chain employs TRBV20-1 and TRBJ2-1; D remains ambiguous. The CDR3 length is 16 residues. Per the germline V gene, CDR1 is DFQATT and CDR2 is SNEGSKA (reference sequence). V lost 5 bases to trimming and J lost 1 base, with 18 bases between them. This CDR3 reads CSAERLGSWSYNEQFF. The CDR3 DNA reads as TGCAGTGCTGAGCGACTGGGGTCGTGGTCCTACAATGAGCAGTTCTTC.

The V gene is TRBV5-1, the J gene TRBJ1-2, with 9 positions matching TRBD1. CDR1 and CDR2 from the germline V gene are SGHRS and YFSETQ. The CDR3 loop spans 15 amino acids. The V and J ends lost 5 bases and 4 bases, in that order; junction bases with no gene match: 9. Here the CDR3 reads CASRNNRGLSYGYTF. As DNA, the CDR3 is TGCGCCAGCAGGAACAACAGGGGGCTTAGCTATGGCTACACCTTC.

On this clonotype itself: A much bigger clone sits one base away, suggesting this may be a read error. The gene calls are TRBV29-1 and TRBJ1-2; no reliable D call. Germline values: CDR1 SQVTM, CDR2 ANQGSEA. V was trimmed by 4 bases and J by 3 bases, leaving 12 bases between them. This CDR3 is 13 amino acids long. In nucleotides, the CDR3 is TGCAGCGTTGGGTCCGAAGCTGACTATGGCTACACCTTC. Its translation: CSVGSEADYGYTF.